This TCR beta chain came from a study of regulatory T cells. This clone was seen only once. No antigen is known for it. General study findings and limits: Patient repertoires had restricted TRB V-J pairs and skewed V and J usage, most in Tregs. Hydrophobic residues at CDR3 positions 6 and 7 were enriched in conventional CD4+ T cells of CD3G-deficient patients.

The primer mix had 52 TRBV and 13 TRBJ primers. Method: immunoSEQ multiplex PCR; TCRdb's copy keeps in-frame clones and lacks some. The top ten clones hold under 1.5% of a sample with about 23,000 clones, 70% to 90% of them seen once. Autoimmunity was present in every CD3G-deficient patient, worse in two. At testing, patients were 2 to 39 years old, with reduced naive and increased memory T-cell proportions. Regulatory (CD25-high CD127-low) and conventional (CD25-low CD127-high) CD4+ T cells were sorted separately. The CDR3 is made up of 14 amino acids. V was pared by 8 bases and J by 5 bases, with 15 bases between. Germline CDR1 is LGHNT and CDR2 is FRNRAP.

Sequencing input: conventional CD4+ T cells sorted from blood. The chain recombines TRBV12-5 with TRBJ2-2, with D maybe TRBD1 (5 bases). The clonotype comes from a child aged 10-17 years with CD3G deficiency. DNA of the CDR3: TGTGCTAGTAAAATGCAGGGATGGACCGGGGAGCTGTTTTTT. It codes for CASKMQGWTGELFF.